This TCR beta chain was captured by sequencing in a study of control samples from healthy donors and cancer patients. Sequencing used immunoSEQ multiplex PCR; TCRdb keeps in-frame clones, though not all of them. The sample includes 85,000 to 100,000 clones, roughly four fifths seen only once; the top ten take approximately 2%. The CDR3 spans 16 residues. The receptor's source is a man in his sixties in good health. The sequenced sample consisted of blood. This chain connects TRBV21-1 to TRBJ2-7; TRBD1 was called by the table and not checked on the DNA. TRBV21-1 constitutes a pseudogene. CDR3 in DNA: TGTGCCAGCAGCAAATCGCGACAGAATCGGACCTACGAGCAGTACTTC. Translation gives CASSKSRQNRTYEQYF.